These 2 T cell receptor beta chains came from one sample sequenced in a study of blood T cell repertoires in COVID-19. Profiled with immunoSEQ multiplex PCR; TCRdb holds only in-frame clones, not every one. The sample carries about 200,000 clones, 80% to 90% recorded once. The sequencing sample was made of peripheral blood. These receptors came from a human donor with active or convalescent COVID-19. The donor label of this sample is uncertain.

The chain couples TRBV7-9 to TRBJ1-2, with 10 bases that match TRBD1. V lost 5 bases, J lost 4 bases, and 7 bases stayed unmatched. Germline loops: CDR1 SEHNR, CDR2 FQNEAQ (reference sequence). The CDR3 has 15 residues. This CDR3 reads CASSHGTGEVYGYTF. The CDR3 DNA is TGTGCCAGCAGCCACGGGACAGGGGAAGTCTATGGCTACACCTTC.

The chain uses TRBV5-1 and TRBJ2-3, with D uncertain. The V and J ends lost 0 bases and 0 bases respectively, with 11 bases between them. The CDR3 has 16 amino acids. The germline CDR1 and CDR2 sequences are SGHRS and YFSETQ. CDR3 coding DNA: TGCGCCAGCAGCTTGGGACACCCCGGCAGCACAGATACGCAGTATTTT. It codes for CASSLGHPGSTDTQYF.